These T cell receptor beta chains were read from a single sample in a study of T cells after yellow fever vaccination. TCRdb used MiXCR to reprocess the 5' RACE reads, holding one entry per CDR3 protein. The table lists 250,000 to 350,000 distinct CDR3 sequences, around 4.3% of them singletons. This sample comprised PBMCs, obtained 15 days after the yellow fever booster vaccination. The source of these receptors is a man between 18 and 29 years old who received the YFV17D yellow fever vaccine. The CDR3 runs from the conserved cysteine through the conserved F or W. D genes are given only for firm matches. A row's size may be missing; if present it is once, few, many or a size class.

>-|TRBV6-2/TRBV6-3|TRBJ2-2|many
TGTGCCAGCAGTTCCCTGACCTACACCGGGGAGCTGTTTTTT
CASSSLTYTGELFF
>-|TRBV20-1|TRBJ1-6|few
TGCAGTGCAATGTCGGCCGAGAATTCACCCCTCCACTTT
CSAMSAENSPLHF
>-|TRBV7-9|TRBJ2-3|-
TGTGCCAGCAGCGCGGTCACAGATACGCAGTATTTT
CASSAVTDTQYF
>-|TRBV5-1|TRBJ2-3|-
TGCGCCAGCAGCTTATCGAAAGGGGATACGCAGTATTTT
CASSLSKGDTQYF
>-|TRBV7-9|TRBJ2-3|few
TGTGCCAGCAGCTTATCCCTAGGGGTCGGCACAGATACGCAGTATTTT
CASSLSLGVGTDTQYF
>TRBD2|TRBV12-3/TRBV12-4|TRBJ2-7|few
TGTGCCAGCAGCTTTAGCGGGGAACCGTCCATAGAGCAGTACTTC
CASSFSGEPSIEQYF
>TRBD2|TRBV5-6|TRBJ2-5|-
TGTGCCAGCAGCTTGAGCGGGGGGGCTAAGACCCAGTACTTC
CASSLSGGAKTQYF
>-|TRBV4-1|TRBJ1-2|many
TGCGCCAGCAGCCAAGAACGGACATTCGGGGTGGGCGGCTACACCTTC
CASSQERTFGVGGYTF
>TRBD1|TRBV10-3|TRBJ1-2|once
TGTGCCATCAGAATAACACAGGGGGCAGGCTATGGCTACACCTTC
CAIRITQGAGYGYTF
>-|TRBV4-3|TRBJ1-1|-
TGCGCCAGCAGCCAAGACGCCCCCCTGACAGGCTTGAACACTGAAGCTTTCTTT
CASSQDAPLTGLNTEAFF
>TRBD1|TRBV7-9|TRBJ1-2|few
TGTGCCGGAAACAGGGGACCCTATGGCTACACCTTC
CAGNRGPYGYTF
>-|TRBV20-1|TRBJ1-1|few
TGCAGTGCCCTTGGCCAGGCTGAAGCTTTCTTT
CSALGQAEAFF
>-|TRBV10-1|TRBJ1-1|many
TGCGCCAGCAGTGAGGGACCCGGACAAGCTTTCTTT
CASSEGPGQAFF
>TRBD1|TRBV18|TRBJ1-3|many
TGTGCCAGCTCACCACCGCGGACAGGTGGAAACACCATATATTTT
CASSPPRTGGNTIYF
>-|TRBV5-1|TRBJ1-2|many
TGCGCCAGCAGCTCTTCATACGGACAAGCTTTGAGTTATGGCTACACCTTC
CASSSSYGQALSYGYTF
>TRBD1|TRBV20-1|TRBJ1-2|many
TGCAGTGCCCCGCCCCCCCGACAGGGGGCAAATTATGGCTACACCTTC
CSAPPPRQGANYGYTF
>-|TRBV5-1|TRBJ1-1|many
TGCGCCAGCAGCCGAAACCTTGGGGGGGTAGGCACTGAAGCTTTCTTT
CASSRNLGGVGTEAFF